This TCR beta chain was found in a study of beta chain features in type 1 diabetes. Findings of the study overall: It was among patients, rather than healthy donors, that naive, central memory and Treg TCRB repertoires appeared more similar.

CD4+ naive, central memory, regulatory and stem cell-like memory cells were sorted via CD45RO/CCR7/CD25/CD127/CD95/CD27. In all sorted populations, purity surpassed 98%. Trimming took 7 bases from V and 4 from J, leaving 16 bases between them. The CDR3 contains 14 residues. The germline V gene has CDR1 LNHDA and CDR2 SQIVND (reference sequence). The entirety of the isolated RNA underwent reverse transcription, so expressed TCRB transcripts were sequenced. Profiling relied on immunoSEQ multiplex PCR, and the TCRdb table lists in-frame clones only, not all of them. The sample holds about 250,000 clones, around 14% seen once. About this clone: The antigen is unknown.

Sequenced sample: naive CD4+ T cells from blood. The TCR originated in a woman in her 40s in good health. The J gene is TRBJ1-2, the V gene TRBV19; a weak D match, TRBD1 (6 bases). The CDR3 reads CASTARNRAYGYTF. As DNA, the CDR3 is TGTGCCAGTACCGCCCGGAACAGGGCCTATGGCTACACCTTC.